This T cell receptor beta chain comes out of a study of graft-versus-host responses after intestinal transplantation. Looking at the study overall: All recipients got anti-thymocyte globulin induction, then tacrolimus and steroids for approximately 3 years.

Notes on this clone: The target antigen is unknown.

Germline assignment: CDR1 MDHEN and CDR2 SYDVKM. The germline V and J ends were trimmed by 6 bases and 1 base, with 18 bases remaining between them. This CDR3 is built from 16 residues. Study conclusions and caveats: GvH clones turned up in recipient marrow; some had shown up first in ileum or blood. Early post-transplant declines in HvG were associated with peak levels of circulating GvH clones.

Using immunoSEQ multiplex PCR, the repertoire was profiled, and TCRdb retains in-frame clones only, with some absent. This table has just under 65,000 clones, 90% appearing once. The TCR sequence derives from a human donor who was the organ donor for an intestinal transplant. This chain connects TRBV28 to TRBJ1-1; D is unresolved. This specimen was unstimulated CD8+ T cells sorted from spleen or lymph node cells, taken before transplant. Here the CDR3 reads CASSSNPRNRNTEAFF. The CDR3 bases are TGTGCCAGCAGCTCAAACCCACGTAACAGGAACACTGAAGCTTTCTTT.